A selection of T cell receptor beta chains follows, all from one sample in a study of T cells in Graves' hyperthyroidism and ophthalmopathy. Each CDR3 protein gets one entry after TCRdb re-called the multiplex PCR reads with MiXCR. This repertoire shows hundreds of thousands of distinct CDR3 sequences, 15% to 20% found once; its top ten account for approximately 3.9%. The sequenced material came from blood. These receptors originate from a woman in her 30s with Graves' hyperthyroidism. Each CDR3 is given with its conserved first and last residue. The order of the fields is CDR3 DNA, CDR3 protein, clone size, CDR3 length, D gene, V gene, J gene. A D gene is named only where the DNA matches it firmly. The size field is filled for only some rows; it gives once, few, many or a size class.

CDR3 DNA: TGCAGCGTCGCAAGCTCGGGGGAGACCCAGTACTTC
CDR3 protein: CSVASSGETQYF
clone size: few
CDR3 length: 12
D gene: NA
V gene: TRBV29-1
J gene: TRBJ2-5

CDR3 DNA: TGTGCCACAAGCCGGGACAGGGGGATTTCACCCCTCCACTTT
CDR3 protein: CATSRDRGISPLHF
clone size: many
CDR3 length: 14
D gene: TRBD1
V gene: TRBV15
J gene: TRBJ1-6

CDR3 DNA: TGTGCCAGCGGCAGGGGGCAGGGAGGGGGCACTGAAGCTTTCTTT
CDR3 protein: CASGRGQGGGTEAFF
clone size: NA
CDR3 length: 15
D gene: TRBD1
V gene: TRBV2
J gene: TRBJ1-1

CDR3 DNA: TGCAGTGCTAGCCGTCAGCCCCAGCATTTT
CDR3 protein: CSASRQPQHF
clone size: few
CDR3 length: 10
D gene: NA
V gene: TRBV20-1
J gene: TRBJ1-5

CDR3 DNA: TGTGCCAGTCACGGACAGGGGTTGAACACTGAAGCTTTCTTT
CDR3 protein: CASHGQGLNTEAFF
clone size: few
CDR3 length: 14
D gene: TRBD1
V gene: TRBV19
J gene: TRBJ1-1

CDR3 DNA: TGTGCCAGCAGTCAGATACTAGATAGCCCCTTTTACTTC
CDR3 protein: CASSQILDSPFYF
clone size: many
CDR3 length: 13
D gene: NA
V gene: TRBV28
J gene: TRBJ2-5

CDR3 DNA: TGTGCCAGCAGTTCACTTTTCGGGGGGAATGAGCAGTTCTTC
CDR3 protein: CASSSLFGGNEQFF
clone size: NA
CDR3 length: 14
D gene: TRBD2
V gene: TRBV25-1
J gene: TRBJ2-1

CDR3 DNA: TGTGCCTGGAGGAGAGCAGGGGCTAGGGCCAAAAACATTCAGTACTTC
CDR3 protein: CAWRRAGARAKNIQYF
clone size: NA
CDR3 length: 16
D gene: NA
V gene: TRBV30
J gene: TRBJ2-4

CDR3 DNA: TGTGCCAGCAGCTTAGTATTAGGGACTAGCGGGGGGGACAATGAGCAGTTCTTC
CDR3 protein: CASSLVLGTSGGDNEQFF
clone size: NA
CDR3 length: 18
D gene: TRBD2
V gene: TRBV11-3
J gene: TRBJ2-1

CDR3 DNA: TGTGCCAGCAGTTCGATAGCCAAAAACATTCAGTACTTC
CDR3 protein: CASSSIAKNIQYF
clone size: few
CDR3 length: 13
D gene: NA
V gene: TRBV28
J gene: TRBJ2-4

CDR3 DNA: TGTGCCAGCAGTTACTATATCCGGGACGAGCAGTACTTC
CDR3 protein: CASSYYIRDEQYF
clone size: many
CDR3 length: 13
D gene: NA
V gene: TRBV6-5
J gene: TRBJ2-7

CDR3 DNA: TGTGCCAGCAGCCAAGATCGGGGACTAGCGGGAGTTCCAGATACGCAGTATTTT
CDR3 protein: CASSQDRGLAGVPDTQYF
clone size: once
CDR3 length: 18
D gene: TRBD2
V gene: TRBV3-1
J gene: TRBJ2-3

CDR3 DNA: TGCAGTGCCAGCGGACAGGGGAATGAAAAACTGTTTTTT
CDR3 protein: CSASGQGNEKLFF
clone size: many
CDR3 length: 13
D gene: TRBD1
V gene: TRBV20-1
J gene: TRBJ1-4